Listed below are T cell receptor beta chains from one sample, sequenced in a study of blood T cell repertoires in COVID-19. Data came from immunoSEQ multiplex PCR; TCRdb stores just in-frame clones and leaves some out. The sample lists 100,000 to 150,000 clones, 87% occurring once. Input material: peripheral blood. Source of these receptors: a human donor in a cohort sampled during active COVID-19. CDR3s include the opening cysteine and the closing phenylalanine or tryptophan. Fields, in order: J gene, V gene, D gene, CDR3 protein, CDR3 DNA. D genes are given only for firm matches.

j_call: TRBJ2-1
v_call: TRBV18
d_call: -
cdr3_aa: CASSSGQPDNEQFF
cdr3_nt: TGTGCCAGCTCAAGCGGACAGCCTGACAATGAGCAGTTCTTC

j_call: TRBJ2-2
v_call: TRBV18
d_call: TRBD1
cdr3_aa: CASSRDRDTGELFF
cdr3_nt: TGTGCCAGCTCACGTGACAGGGACACCGGGGAGCTGTTTTTT

j_call: TRBJ2-5
v_call: TRBV5-1
d_call: TRBD1
cdr3_aa: CASSSQGAMETQYF
cdr3_nt: TGCGCCAGCAGCTCCCAGGGGGCGATGGAGACCCAGTACTTC

j_call: TRBJ2-1
v_call: TRBV24-1
d_call: TRBD1
cdr3_aa: CATSDPRQGVFGEQFF
cdr3_nt: TGTGCCACCAGTGACCCGAGACAGGGGGTCTTTGGTGAGCAGTTCTTC

j_call: TRBJ1-2
v_call: TRBV19
d_call: TRBD1
cdr3_aa: CASNLHGTGRLVNYGYTF
cdr3_nt: TGTGCCAGTAATCTCCACGGGACAGGTCGCCTAGTTAACTATGGCTACACCTTC

j_call: TRBJ2-3
v_call: TRBV5-1
d_call: -
cdr3_aa: CASSLGGGYTDTQYF
cdr3_nt: TGCGCCAGCAGCTTGGGAGGCGGCTACACAGATACGCAGTATTTT

j_call: TRBJ1-2
v_call: TRBV30
d_call: TRBD1
cdr3_aa: CAWSIRDRGRGYTF
cdr3_nt: TGTGCCTGGTCCATCCGGGACAGGGGACGGGGCTACACCTTC

j_call: TRBJ1-2
v_call: TRBV24-1
d_call: -
cdr3_aa: CATAQGKGYGYTF
cdr3_nt: TGTGCCACCGCTCAGGGCAAGGGCTATGGCTACACCTTC

j_call: TRBJ2-7
v_call: TRBV7-6
d_call: -
cdr3_aa: CASSLNRAYEQYF
cdr3_nt: TGTGCCAGCAGCTTAAACAGGGCCTACGAGCAGTACTTC

j_call: TRBJ2-1
v_call: TRBV18
d_call: TRBD2
cdr3_aa: CASSPPRASGYNEQFF
cdr3_nt: TGTGCCAGCTCACCCCCGAGGGCTAGCGGGTATAATGAGCAGTTCTTC